One sample yielded the 30 T cell receptor beta chains listed below, sequenced in a study of blood T cell repertoires in COVID-19. Produced via immunoSEQ multiplex PCR; TCRdb's table is partial and in-frame only. The repertoire has 250,000 to 300,000 clones, around nine tenths of them found once; the top ten carry 1.5% to 2%. Sequenced material: PBMCs or T cells enriched from blood (not recorded which). These TCRs come from a woman between 35 and 50 years old who had recovered from COVID-19.

The genes are TRBV3-1 (or the pseudogene TRBV3-2) and TRBJ2-1, with 10 nucleotides matching TRBD2. Germline V gene sequence: CDR1 LGHDT, CDR2 YNNKEL (reference sequence). V gave up 1 base and J gave up 4 bases; unmatched junction bases: 4. The CDR3 has 16 amino acids. The CDR3 reads CASSQASGRPYNEQFF. The CDR3 DNA is TGTGCCAGCAGCCAAGCTAGCGGGAGACCATACAATGAGCAGTTCTTC.

The rearrangement links TRBV7-9 to TRBJ1-6; TRBD1 agrees at 8 bases. This CDR3 has 15 amino acids. V trimming: 5 bases; J trimming: 6 bases; junction bases outside the gene matches: 6. Germline V lookup: CDR1 SEHNR, CDR2 FQNEAQ (reference sequence). The CDR3 nucleotides are TGTGCCAGCAGCCCGAGACAGGGGTCTAATTCACCCCTCCACTTT. This codes for CASSPRQGSNSPLHF.

This chain connects TRBV6-5 to TRBJ1-1, with D maybe TRBD1 (6 bases). CDR1 and CDR2 from the germline V gene are MNHEY and SVGAGI. Trimming cost V 4 bases and J 6 bases, with 21 bases left between them. The CDR3 extends over 16 amino acids. The CDR3 nucleotides read TGTGCCAGCAGTTTCTCGGTCAGGGGAATAAGAGCTGAAGCTTTCTTT. Translated, it gives CASSFSVRGIRAEAFF.

The chain has TRBV27 and TRBJ1-4; 9 nucleotides align to TRBD1. The CDR3 totals 13 residues. Germline V gene sequence: CDR1 MNHEY, CDR2 SMNVEV (reference sequence). Losses at the gene ends were 3 bases for V and 11 bases for J; bases not matched to a gene: 4. DNA of the CDR3: TGTGCCAGCAGTTTCGAGGGACAGGGCAAACTGTTTTTT. Translation: CASSFEGQGKLFF.

A few counts support this clone. V gene TRBV6-4 combines with J gene TRBJ2-1; TRBD1 matches at 7 bases. J gave up 12 bases and V 6 bases, and 14 bases lay outside the gene matches. The germline CDR1 and CDR2 sequences are MRHNA and SNTAGT. CDR3 length: 14 residues. The CDR3 DNA sequence: TGTGCCAGCAGACCGGGACAGCCATCTAGGTGGCAGTTCTTC. This sequence encodes CASRPGQPSRWQFF.

With respect to this clone: The same CDR3 also results from other DNA sequences found in this sample. This chain links TRBV7-3 with TRBJ2-1, with a weak D call TRBD1 (6 bases). Germline lookup yields CDR1 SGHTA and CDR2 FQGTGA. Trimming pared 6 bases from V and 5 bases from J, leaving 11 bases between. CDR3 size: 13 residues. The CDR3 DNA is TGTGCCAGCAGTTTAGGACAGAACAATGAGCAGTTCTTC. Translation: CASSLGQNNEQFF.

The chain uses TRBV5-5 and TRBJ1-2; TRBD1 matches 8 bases. The ends lost 4 bases at V and 6 bases at J; junction bases unmatched: 2. Germline assignment: CDR1 SGHKS and CDR2 YYEKEE (reference sequence). The CDR3 extends over 12 amino acids. The CDR3 spells CASSLDRDGYTF. In nucleotides, the CDR3 is TGTGCCAGCAGCCTGGACAGGGATGGCTACACCTTC.

The J gene is TRBJ2-1, the V gene TRBV4-3; TRBD2 agrees at 7 bases. The CDR3 totals 18 residues. J gave up 2 bases and V 0 bases, and 10 bases lay outside the gene matches. In germline, CDR1 is LGHNA, CDR2 YSLEER. Here the CDR3 DNA reads TGCGCCAGCAGCCAAGAAATGGACGCGGGAGATACCTACAATGAGCAGTTCTTC. Translation gives CASSQEMDAGDTYNEQFF.

This chain uses TRBV6-5 with TRBJ2-7; 8 positions match TRBD2. CDR1 and CDR2 (germline): MNHEY, SVGAGI. V lost 3 bases, J lost 2 bases, and 3 bases stayed unmatched. The CDR3 has 14 residues. CDR3 sequence (DNA): TGTGCCAGCAGTTATAGCGGGACCACCTACGAGCAGTACTTC. Its translation: CASSYSGTTYEQYF.

The V and J genes are TRBV11-3 and TRBJ2-2; D gene uncertain. The CDR3 runs to 12 residues. Germline CDR1 reads SGHNT; CDR2 reads YENEEA. The V and J ends lost 1 base and 8 bases respectively, with 5 bases between them. CDR3 bases: TGTGCCAGCAGCTTAGGAGTTGGGGAGCTGTTTTTT. Translation gives CASSLGVGELFF.

J is TRBJ1-2 and V is TRBV25-1; D not certain. This CDR3 region has 14 residues. V was cut by 4 bases and J by 1 base, with 10 bases left in between. From germline, CDR1 is MGHDK and CDR2 SYGVNS. Written as DNA, the CDR3 is TGTGCCAGCAGTGGGAGGGAAAATAACTATGGCTACACCTTC. Protein: CASSGRENNYGYTF.

The chain has TRBV29-1 and TRBJ2-1, with 7 bases fitting TRBD1. CDR1 SQVTM and CDR2 ANQGSEA come from the germline V gene. The CDR3 extends over 13 amino acids. J was trimmed by 5 bases and V by 7 bases; bases with no gene match: 8. CDR3 residues: CSATGVSHNEQFF. In DNA form, the CDR3 reads TGCAGCGCTACAGGGGTTTCCCACAATGAGCAGTTCTTC.

The rearrangement joins TRBV19 to TRBJ1-5; 7 bases fit TRBD1. Per germline, CDR1 LNHDA and CDR2 SQIVND (reference sequence). Losses at the gene ends were 5 bases for V and 0 bases for J; bases not matched to a gene: 1. The CDR3 loop spans 14 amino acids. The CDR3 loop is CASSQGDSNQPQHF. As DNA, the CDR3 is TGTGCCAGTAGTCAGGGGGATAGCAATCAGCCCCAGCATTTT.

This clone was found a few times. V gene TRBV18 combines with J gene TRBJ1-4, with 9 bases matching TRBD1. This CDR3 is 16 amino acids long. Trimming at V came to 3 bases and at J to 3 bases, leaving 5 bases not matched to a gene. The V gene's germline CDR1 is KGHSH and CDR2 LQKENI. The CDR3 here is CASSPTGGASNEKLFF. In DNA form, the CDR3 reads TGTGCCAGCTCACCTACAGGGGGCGCTTCTAATGAAAAACTGTTTTTT.

The chain couples TRBV7-3 to TRBJ2-2; the D gene is possibly TRBD1 (5 bases). Trimming removed 6 bases from V and 0 bases from J, with 14 bases in between. This CDR3 has 16 residues. Germline loops: CDR1 SGHTA, CDR2 FQGTGA. The CDR3 DNA follows: TGTGCCAGCAGTATAGCCAGGGCAACGAACACCGGGGAGCTGTTTTTT. This encodes CASSIARATNTGELFF.

The CDR3 bases are TGTGCCAGCTGGGAAGTTAGGGGAAGGACTGAAGCTTTCTTT. Protein: CASWEVRGRTEAFF. This chain connects TRBV27 to TRBJ1-1; a possible D gene is TRBD1 (5 bases). Germline CDR1 MNHEY, CDR2 SMNVEV (reference sequence). This CDR3 region has 14 residues. The V and J ends lost 8 bases and 5 bases respectively, with 18 bases between them.

The rearrangement joins TRBV5-6 to TRBJ2-7; possible D gene TRBD1, 7 bases. CDR3 size: 16 residues. Germline V gene sequence: CDR1 SGHDT, CDR2 YYEEEE. The ends were cut back, 4 bases at V and 2 bases at J, with 19 bases in the middle. DNA of the CDR3: TGTGCCAGCAGCCCGCGGTACAGGGGAGGCACCTACGAGCAGTACTTC. Translation gives CASSPRYRGGTYEQYF.

V usage is TRBV10-3 and J usage is TRBJ1-3; D unresolved. Germline V gives CDR1 ENHRY, CDR2 SYGVKD. Trimming shortened V by 3 bases and J by 4 bases, and 13 bases separated the two germline ends. CDR3 length: 15 residues. DNA of the CDR3: TGTGCCATCAGTGAACCACCCCTCCTAGGAAACACCATATATTTT. Protein: CAISEPPLLGNTIYF.

This clone came up once. The rearrangement links TRBV2 to TRBJ1-4; 7 bases map to TRBD1. This CDR3 has 13 residues. The trim removed 6 bases at V and 13 bases at J, leaving 11 bases unmatched. The germline CDR1 and CDR2 sequences are SNHLY and FYNNEI. CDR3 protein: CASRGTAPMALFF. CDR3 bases: TGTGCCAGCAGAGGGACAGCTCCCATGGCACTGTTTTTT.

This clone was observed once. V usage is TRBV30 and J usage is TRBJ2-2; 9 positions match TRBD2. Trimming cost V 3 bases and J 1 base; bases outside gene matches: 12. The V gene's germline CDR1 is GTSNPN and CDR2 SVGIG (reference sequence). The CDR3 loop spans 18 amino acids. This CDR3 is CAWRKAGGQRLNTGELFF. The CDR3 DNA reads TGTGCCTGGAGAAAAGCGGGAGGACAGAGGTTGAACACCGGGGAGCTGTTTTTT.

The rearrangement uses TRBV12-1 and TRBJ2-1; TRBD2 is the table's D call, not checked against the DNA. TRBV12-1 is flagged as a pseudogene. CDR3 length: 17 residues. DNA for the CDR3: TGTGCCAGCAGCTTGACTAGCGGGGGCCTCTCCTACAATGAGCAGTTCTTC. Translating gives CASSLTSGGLSYNEQFF.

This chain uses TRBV5-1 with TRBJ1-4; D might be TRBD1 (5 bases). Trimming left V 4 bases short and J 2 bases short, with 9 bases between. The CDR3 contains 14 residues. CDR1 is SGHRS and CDR2 is YFSETQ in the germline V gene. CDR3 sequence (DNA): TGCGCCAGCAGCCCGGCAGGGACTAATGAAAAACTGTTTTTT. It translates to CASSPAGTNEKLFF.

The V and J genes are TRBV19 and TRBJ2-1, with 7 bases aligning to TRBD2. Germline CDR1 and CDR2: LNHDA and SQIVND (reference sequence). V shed 2 bases, J shed 4 bases, and the junction held 5 bases outside the gene matches. The CDR3 totals 15 residues. The CDR3 coding sequence is TGTGCCAGTAGTATATGGGACTATAGGTACAATGAGCAGTTCTTC. Translated, it gives CASSIWDYRYNEQFF.

J is TRBJ1-2 and V is TRBV18; 8 nucleotides line up with TRBD1. Germline loops: CDR1 KGHSH, CDR2 LQKENI. Germline trimming cut 3 bases from V and 4 bases from J; bases unmatched to any gene: 7. The CDR3 covers 15 residues. The CDR3 is CASSPTDREVYGYTF. The CDR3 region has the DNA TGTGCCAGCTCACCTACGGACAGGGAAGTCTATGGCTACACCTTC.

The genes are TRBV27 and TRBJ1-2; TRBD1 matches at 7 bases. This CDR3 contains 13 residues. V trimming: 5 bases; J trimming: 7 bases; junction bases outside the gene matches: 7. Germline lookup yields CDR1 MNHEY and CDR2 SMNVEV (reference sequence). In DNA, the CDR3 is TGTGCCAGCAGTGCCAGACAGGGTGGTGGCTACACCTTC. Protein: CASSARQGGGYTF.

The J gene is TRBJ1-1, the V gene TRBV14; 8 positions match TRBD1. This CDR3 region has 14 residues. V shed 4 bases and J 7 bases; nucleotides not matched to a gene: 8. Looked up from germline, CDR1 is SGHDN and CDR2 is FVKESK. The CDR3 here is CASSPGQGAFEAFF. The CDR3 coding sequence is TGTGCCAGCAGCCCGGGGCAGGGGGCGTTTGAAGCTTTCTTT.

The V gene is TRBV5-1, the J gene TRBJ2-7; D perhaps matches TRBD1 (6 bases). The CDR3 is 14 amino acids. From germline, CDR1 is SGHRS and CDR2 YFSETQ. The germline V and J ends were trimmed by 3 bases and 2 bases, with 12 bases remaining between them. The CDR3 sequence: CASSYGTQAYEQYF. CDR3 DNA sequence: TGCGCCAGCAGCTACGGGACACAGGCCTACGAGCAGTACTTC.

The gene calls are TRBV11-2 and TRBJ1-5; D is unresolved. Germline assignment: CDR1 SGHAT and CDR2 FQNNGV. V was pared by 6 bases and J by 3 bases, with 15 bases between. CDR3 length: 15 residues. The chain's CDR3 is CASSTRGRPNQPQHF. CDR3 nucleotide sequence: TGTGCCAGCAGTACCCGTGGCCGCCCCAATCAGCCCCAGCATTTT.

The rearrangement uses TRBV5-1 and TRBJ1-1; 9 nucleotides line up with TRBD1. Unmatched junction bases numbered 7, after V lost 4 bases and J lost 6 bases. CDR3 length: 14 residues. Germline CDR1 SGHRS, CDR2 YFSETQ. The CDR3 nucleotides read TGCGCCAGCAGCCAGGGACAGGGTACCGCTGAAGCTTTCTTT. It specifies CASSQGQGTAEAFF.

This sequence joins TRBV2 and TRBJ1-6; D is perhaps TRBD1 (5 bases). Per germline, CDR1 SNHLY and CDR2 FYNNEI. This CDR3 contains 15 residues. Trimming pared 4 bases from V and 8 bases from J, leaving 15 bases between. The CDR3 nucleotides are TGTGCCAGCAGTGTTGATCGAGCAGGGTATTCACCCCTCCACTTT. This gives the protein CASSVDRAGYSPLHF.